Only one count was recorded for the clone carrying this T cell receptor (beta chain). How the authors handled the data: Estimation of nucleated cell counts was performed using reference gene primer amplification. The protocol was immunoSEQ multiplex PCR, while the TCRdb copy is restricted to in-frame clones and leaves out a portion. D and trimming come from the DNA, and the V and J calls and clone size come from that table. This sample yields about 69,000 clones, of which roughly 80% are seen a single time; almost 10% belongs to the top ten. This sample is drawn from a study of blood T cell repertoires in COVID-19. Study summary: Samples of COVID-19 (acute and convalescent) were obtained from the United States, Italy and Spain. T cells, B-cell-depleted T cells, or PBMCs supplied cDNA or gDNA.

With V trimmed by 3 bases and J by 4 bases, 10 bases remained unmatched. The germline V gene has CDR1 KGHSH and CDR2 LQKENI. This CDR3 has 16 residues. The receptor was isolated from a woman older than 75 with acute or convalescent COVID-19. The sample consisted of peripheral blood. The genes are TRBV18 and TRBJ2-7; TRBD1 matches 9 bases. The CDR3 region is CASSPRDRVPLYEQYF. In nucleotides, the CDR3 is TGTGCCAGCTCACCCCGGGACAGGGTCCCCTTGTACGAGCAGTACTTC.